Each of the 19 T cell receptor beta chains below was sequenced from the same sample in a study of regulatory T cells in long-lasting Graves disease. Regarding time point: newly diagnosed GD, antithyroid drugs for less than 3 months. RNA isolated from PBMCs was used to make the TCR library. According to the study, TCR beta libraries were built with iRepertoire HTBI primers and CDR3-region Arm-PCR. TCRdb passed the multiplex PCR reads through MiXCR, listing each CDR3 protein once. Counted here are roughly 440,000 distinct CDR3 sequences, around 15% occurring once; the ten biggest clones make up about 25%. These same data were also listed under a study on T cells in Graves' hyperthyroidism and ophthalmopathy.

The input for sequencing was peripheral blood mononuclear cells (PBMCs), taken at new diagnosis, from a patient treated with antithyroid drugs. These receptors all come from a woman aged 18-29 years with Graves disease.

The sample holds many counts of this clonotype. The chain employs TRBV24-1 and TRBJ1-5; D gene uncertain. The ends were cut back, 4 bases at V and 1 base at J, with 10 bases in the middle. Germline V gene lookup returns CDR1 KGHDR and CDR2 SFDVKD. CDR3 size: 15 residues. CDR3 DNA sequence: TGTGCCACCAGTGAGGGCCAGACGAGCAATCAGCCCCAGCATTTT. Translation: CATSEGQTSNQPQHF.

This clonotype showed up many times. The chain uses TRBV20-1 and TRBJ2-1; 7 positions match TRBD2. Germline CDR1 is DFQATT and CDR2 is SNEGSKA (reference sequence). The CDR3 is made up of 15 amino acids. Unmatched junction bases numbered 12, after V lost 1 base and J lost 9 bases. The CDR3 DNA reads TGCAGTGCTAGAGGAGTATGGGCGGGAGAGTTTGAGCAGTTCTTC. This gives the protein CSARGVWAGEFEQFF.

This clonotype was seen at least ten times. V gene TRBV12-3 or TRBV12-4 combines with J gene TRBJ1-2; perhaps TRBD1 as D (6 bases). The CDR3 consists of 15 residues. V gave up 6 bases and J gave up 5 bases, with 19 bases separating them. For the CDR3, the DNA is TGTGCCAGCAGCCCGGGGACACGGTTTGGATATGGCTACACCTTC. Translation: CASSPGTRFGYGYTF.

This clonotype showed up just a few times. The chain uses TRBV7-9 and TRBJ2-1, with D possibly matching TRBD1 (6 bases). The germline gives CDR1 SEHNR, CDR2 FQNEAQ (reference sequence). The CDR3 totals 14 residues. Trimming cost V 7 bases and J 0 bases, with 10 bases left between them. CDR3 amino acids: CASNRQDSYNEQFF. The CDR3 DNA sequence: TGTGCCAGCAACCGACAGGACTCCTACAATGAGCAGTTCTTC. Together with reference TRBV7-9 and TRBJ2-1, the CDR3 gives the full variable domain: DTGVSQNPRHKITKRGQNVTFRCDPISEHNRLYWYRQTLGQGPEFLTYFQNEAQLEKSRLLSDRFSAERPKGSFSTLEIQRTEQGDSAMYLCASNRQDSYNEQFFGPGTRLTVL.

A remark on this clonotype: This may stem from a read error, because a much larger clone lies one nucleotide away. CDR3 loop: CASSGSGQYNSPPHF. CDR3 nucleotide sequence: TGTGCCAGCAGTGGATCGGGACAGTATAATTCACCCCCCCACTTT. The gene calls are TRBV2 and TRBJ1-6; 7 bases fit TRBD1. Germline CDR1 is SNHLY and CDR2 is FYNNEI. The CDR3 runs to 15 residues. The whole variable domain, remainder taken from reference TRBV2 and TRBJ1-6, is EPEVTQTPSHQVTQMGQEVILRCVPISNHLYFYWYRQILGQKVEFLVSFYNNEISEKSEIFDDQFSVERPDGSNFTLKIRSTKLEDSAMYFCASSGSGQYNSPPHFGNGTRLTVT.

This clonotype has a handful of counts. The rearrangement uses TRBV20-1 and TRBJ2-1, with 9 bases identical to TRBD1. Germline V gives CDR1 DFQATT, CDR2 SNEGSKA (reference sequence). The CDR3 has 15 amino acids. V was clipped by 3 bases and J by 3 bases; unmatched bases: 6. The CDR3 sequence: CSARGDREIYNEQFF. DNA for the CDR3: TGCAGTGCTAGGGGGGACAGGGAAATCTACAATGAGCAGTTCTTC.

The genes are TRBV3-1 and TRBJ2-4, with TRBD2 matching 11 bases. The CDR3 runs 18 residues. V lost 4 bases, J lost 1 base, and 9 bases stayed unmatched. Germline-derived CDR1 and CDR2 are LGHDT and YNNKEL (reference sequence). This CDR3 reads CASSRGTSGLGAKNIQYF. The DNA of the CDR3 is TGTGCCAGCAGCCGCGGGACTAGCGGATTGGGCGCCAAAAACATTCAGTACTTC. Together with reference TRBV3-1 and TRBJ2-4, the CDR3 gives the full variable domain: DTAVSQTPKYLVTQMGNDKSIKCEQNLGHDTMYWYKQDSKKFLKIMFSYNNKELIINETVPNRFSPKSPDKAHLNLHINSLELGDSAVYFCASSRGTSGLGAKNIQYFGAGTRLSVL.

This clonotype has at least ten counts. The chain links TRBV20-1 to TRBJ2-1; D is unclear. Trimming stripped 0 bases from V and 1 base from J, with 10 bases between. From germline, CDR1 is DFQATT and CDR2 SNEGSKA (reference sequence). CDR3 size: 15 residues. The CDR3: CSARDLVLSYNEQFF. CDR3 in DNA: TGCAGTGCTAGAGATCTAGTCCTTTCCTACAATGAGCAGTTCTTC.

This clonotype was observed many times. V and J are TRBV24-1 and TRBJ2-3; D may be TRBD2 (5 bases). Trimming took 6 bases from V and 3 from J, leaving 15 bases between them. The CDR3 length is 15 residues. CDR1 and CDR2 (germline): KGHDR, SFDVKD. DNA of the CDR3: TGTGCCACCAGTTCCTCGAGGGAAGGTACAGATACGCAGTATTTT. This gives the protein CATSSSREGTDTQYF.

The rearrangement uses TRBV12-3 or TRBV12-4 and TRBJ1-5, with D perhaps matching TRBD1 (5 bases). V dropped 3 bases and J dropped 2 bases, with 11 bases sitting between them. This CDR3 contains 15 residues. The CDR3 sequence: CASSLGGVGNQPQHF. The CDR3 DNA sequence: TGTGCCAGCAGTTTGGGGGGGGTAGGCAATCAGCCCCAGCATTTT.

This clonotype was picked up many times. The chain carries TRBV30 and TRBJ1-1; 10 bases agree with TRBD1. V lost 5 bases and J lost 4; bases outside the gene matches: 7. Per the germline V gene, CDR1 is GTSNPN and CDR2 is SVGIG (reference sequence). The CDR3 runs 14 residues. The CDR3 sequence is CAWARDRGSTEAFF. CDR3 in DNA: TGTGCCTGGGCCCGGGACAGGGGTAGCACTGAAGCTTTCTTT.

The chain carries TRBV6-5 and TRBJ2-7; 8 positions agree with TRBD1. After removal of 0 bases from V and 4 bases from J, the junction contained 14 bases not matched to a gene. Germline lookup yields CDR1 MNHEY and CDR2 SVGAGI. The CDR3 sequence is 18 residues long. The CDR3 loop is CASSYSKIGQGRNYEQYF. In DNA, the CDR3 is TGTGCCAGCAGTTACTCGAAAATCGGACAGGGTAGGAATTACGAGCAGTACTTC.

The sample holds a few counts of this clonotype. One base away lies a much larger clone, so this may be a sequencing read error. The chain has TRBV7-3 and TRBJ2-1; possibly TRBD2 for D (6 bases). Per germline, CDR1 SGHTA and CDR2 FQGTGA. This CDR3 region has 14 residues. CDR3 residues: CAGSQGGSYNEQFF. The DNA for the CDR3 is TGTGCCGGCAGCCAAGGAGGGTCCTACAATGAGCAGTTCTTC.

This clonotype was counted only a few times. The V and J genes are TRBV7-9 and TRBJ2-7; TRBD2 is a possible D gene (8 bases). The V end lost 5 bases, the J end lost 3 bases, and 23 bases lay between the germline ends. The CDR3 is 17 amino acids. Germline V gene sequence: CDR1 SEHNR, CDR2 FQNEAQ (reference sequence). CDR3 loop: CASSQGVSGSLDYEQYF. Here the CDR3 DNA reads TGTGCCAGCAGCCAGGGGGTAAGCGGGAGCCTCGACTACGAGCAGTACTTC.

This clonotype was counted many times. The chain uses TRBV5-1 and TRBJ1-1; tentative D call: TRBD1 (6 bases). This CDR3 has 14 residues. The V gene lost 2 bases and the J gene lost 3 bases, with 11 bases spanning the gap. Germline CDR1 and CDR2: SGHRS and YFSETQ. CDR3 in amino acids: CASSFRGRDTEAFF. The CDR3 coding sequence is TGCGCCAGCAGCTTTCGGGGGCGCGACACTGAAGCTTTCTTT.

About this clonotype itself: This may come from a read error, since a much larger clone is one base off. The chain carries TRBV3-1 and TRBJ1-2, with a weak D call TRBD1 (5 bases). The CDR3 has 13 amino acids. Trimming shortened V by 0 bases and J by 5 bases, and 7 bases separated the two germline ends. The germline CDR1 and CDR2 sequences are LGHDT and YNNKEL (reference sequence). CDR3 protein: CASSQDREYGYTF. Written as DNA, the CDR3 is TGTGCCAGCAGCCAAGACAGGGAGTATGGCTACACCTTC.

This clonotype was picked up many times. V usage is TRBV7-2 and J usage is TRBJ1-1, with TRBD1 matching over 8 bases. The CDR3 is 13 residues long. Per germline, CDR1 SGHTA and CDR2 FQGNSA. J was trimmed by 6 bases and V by 5 bases; bases with no gene match: 5. The CDR3 nucleotides read TGTGCCAGCAGCACCGACAGGGGCGCTGAAGCTTTCTTT. Residues: CASSTDRGAEAFF.

Ten or more counts support this clonotype. V is TRBV5-1 and J is TRBJ2-1; perhaps TRBD2 as D (5 bases). The CDR3 spans 14 residues. The germline CDR1 and CDR2 sequences are SGHRS and YFSETQ. V lost 0 bases to trimming and J lost 6 bases, with 10 bases between them. The chain's CDR3 is CASSLEGLANEQFF. The CDR3 nucleotides read TGCGCCAGCAGCTTGGAGGGCCTAGCCAATGAGCAGTTCTTC.

This clonotype was recorded many times. V is TRBV7-8 and J is TRBJ1-5; TRBD1 might be the D (6 bases). The CDR3 length is 14 residues. Germline V lookup: CDR1 SGHVS, CDR2 FQNEAQ. V lost 5 bases and J 7 bases, leaving 15 bases between the germline ends. The CDR3 here is CASSNRRGAQPQHF. For the CDR3, the DNA is TGTGCCAGCAGCAACCGACGGGGGGCCCAGCCCCAGCATTTT.